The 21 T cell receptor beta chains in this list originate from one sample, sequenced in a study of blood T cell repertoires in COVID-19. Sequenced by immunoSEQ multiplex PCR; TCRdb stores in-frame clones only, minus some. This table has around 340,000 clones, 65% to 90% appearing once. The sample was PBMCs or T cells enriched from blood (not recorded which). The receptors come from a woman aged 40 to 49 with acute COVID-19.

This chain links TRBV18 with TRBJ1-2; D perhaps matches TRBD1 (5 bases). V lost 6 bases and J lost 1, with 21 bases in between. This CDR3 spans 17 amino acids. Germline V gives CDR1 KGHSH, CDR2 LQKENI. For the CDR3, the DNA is TGTGCCAGCTCCCGAGACCAAGGGGCGGGAATTAACTATGGCTACACCTTC. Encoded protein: CASSRDQGAGINYGYTF.

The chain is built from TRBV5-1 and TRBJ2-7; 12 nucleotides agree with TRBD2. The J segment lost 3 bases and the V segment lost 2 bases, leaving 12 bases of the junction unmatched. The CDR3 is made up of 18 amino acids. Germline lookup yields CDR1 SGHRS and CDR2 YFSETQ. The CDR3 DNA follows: TGCGCCAGCAGCTTACGACTAGCGGGAGTGGGAGAGAACTACGAGCAGTACTTC. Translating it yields CASSLRLAGVGENYEQYF.

CDR3 nucleotides: TGTGCCAGCTCACCAGCGACAGGGTCCGCCGGGGAGCTGTTTTTT. Residues: CASSPATGSAGELFF. V is TRBV18 and J is TRBJ2-2, with 7 positions matching TRBD1. Germline V gene lookup returns CDR1 KGHSH and CDR2 LQKENI. The CDR3 has 15 amino acids. The J segment lost 6 bases and the V segment lost 2 bases, leaving 6 bases of the junction unmatched.

CDR3 coding DNA: TGTGCCAGCAGTTCCCCGGGACAGGGGCAGTCACCCCTCCACTTT. As protein: CASSSPGQGQSPLHF. The V call is TRBV6-5, the J call TRBJ1-6; 10 nucleotides line up with TRBD1. Germline CDR1 is MNHEY and CDR2 is SVGAGI. V lost 4 bases to trimming and J lost 10 bases; unmatched junction nucleotides: 7. CDR3 size: 15 residues.

The CDR3 region has the DNA TGTGCCAGCAGTGAAGGGGCAGGGGGATTGAACACTGAAGCTTTCTTT. As protein: CASSEGAGGLNTEAFF. V is TRBV6-1 and J is TRBJ1-1; 7 bases fit TRBD1. V shed 1 base, J shed 0 bases, and the junction held 5 bases outside the gene matches. CDR1 is MNHNS, CDR2 SASEGT, per germline. This CDR3 region has 16 residues.

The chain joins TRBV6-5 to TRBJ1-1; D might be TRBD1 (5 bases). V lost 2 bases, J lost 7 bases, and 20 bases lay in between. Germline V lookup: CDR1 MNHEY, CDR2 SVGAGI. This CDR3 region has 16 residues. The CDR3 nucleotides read TGTGCCAGCAGTTACACGCGAATAGGGGTATCTGGTGAAGCTTTCTTT. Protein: CASSYTRIGVSGEAFF.

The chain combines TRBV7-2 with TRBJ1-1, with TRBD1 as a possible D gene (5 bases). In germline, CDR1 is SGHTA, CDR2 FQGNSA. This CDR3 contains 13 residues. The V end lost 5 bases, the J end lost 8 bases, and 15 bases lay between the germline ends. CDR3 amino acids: CASSLGAGREAFF. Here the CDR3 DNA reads TGTGCCAGCAGCCTAGGGGCTGGGAGAGAAGCTTTCTTT.

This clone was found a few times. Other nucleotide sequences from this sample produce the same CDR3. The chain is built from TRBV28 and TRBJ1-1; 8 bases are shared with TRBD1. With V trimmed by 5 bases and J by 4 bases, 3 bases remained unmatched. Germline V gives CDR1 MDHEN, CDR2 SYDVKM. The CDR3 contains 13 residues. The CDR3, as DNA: TGTGCCAGCAGTCGAACAGGGGGCACTGAAGCTTTCTTT. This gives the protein CASSRTGGTEAFF. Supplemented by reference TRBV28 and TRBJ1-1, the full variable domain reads DVKVTQSSRYLVKRTGEKVFLECVQDMDHENMFWYRQDPGLGLRLIYFSYDVKMKEKGDIPEGYSVSREKKERFSLILESASTNQTSMYLCASSRTGGTEAFFGQGTRLTVV.

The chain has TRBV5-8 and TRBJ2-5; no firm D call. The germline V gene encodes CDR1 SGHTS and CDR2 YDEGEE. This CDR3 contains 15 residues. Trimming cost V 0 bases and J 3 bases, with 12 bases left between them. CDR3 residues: CASSLAIARKETQYF. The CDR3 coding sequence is TGTGCCAGCAGCTTGGCGATTGCTAGAAAAGAGACCCAGTACTTC.

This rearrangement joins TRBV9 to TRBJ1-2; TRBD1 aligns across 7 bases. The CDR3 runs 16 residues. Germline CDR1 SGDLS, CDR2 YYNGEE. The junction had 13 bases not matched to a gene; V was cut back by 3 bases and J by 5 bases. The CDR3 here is CASSALPDRAGYGYTF. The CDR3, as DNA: TGTGCCAGCAGCGCCTTACCAGACAGGGCAGGTTATGGCTACACCTTC.

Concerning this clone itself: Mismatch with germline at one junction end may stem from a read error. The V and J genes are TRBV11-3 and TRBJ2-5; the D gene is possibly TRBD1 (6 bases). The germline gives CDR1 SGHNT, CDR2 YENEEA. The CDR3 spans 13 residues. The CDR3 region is CASSLGQKETQYF. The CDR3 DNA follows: TGTGCCAGCAGTTTAGGACAGAAGGAGACCCAGTACTTC. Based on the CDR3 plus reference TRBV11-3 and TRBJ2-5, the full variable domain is EAGVVQSPRYKIIEKKQPVAFWCNPISGHNTLYWYLQNLGQGPELLIRYENEEAVDDSQLPKDRFSAERLKGVDSTLKIQPAELGDSAVYLCASSLGQKETQYFGPGTRLLVL.

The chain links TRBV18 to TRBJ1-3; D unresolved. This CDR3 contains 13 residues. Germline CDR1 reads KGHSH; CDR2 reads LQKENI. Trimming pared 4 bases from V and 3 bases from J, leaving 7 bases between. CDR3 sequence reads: CASSQGVGNTIYF. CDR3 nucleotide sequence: TGTGCCAGCTCACAGGGAGTTGGAAACACCATATATTTT.

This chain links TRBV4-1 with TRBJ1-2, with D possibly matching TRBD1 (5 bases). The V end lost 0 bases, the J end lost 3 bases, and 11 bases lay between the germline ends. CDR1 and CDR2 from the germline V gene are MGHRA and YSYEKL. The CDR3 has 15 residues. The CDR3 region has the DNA TGCGCCAGCAGCCAAGAACGACAGCCGTACTATGGCTACACCTTC. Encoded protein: CASSQERQPYYGYTF.

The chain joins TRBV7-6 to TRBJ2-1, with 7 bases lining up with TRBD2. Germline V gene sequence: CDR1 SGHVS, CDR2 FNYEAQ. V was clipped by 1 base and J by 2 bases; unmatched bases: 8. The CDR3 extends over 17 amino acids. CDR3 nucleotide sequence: TGTGCCAGCAGCTTAGGAGCCCCTAGCGGCACCTACAATGAGCAGTTCTTC. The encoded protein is CASSLGAPSGTYNEQFF.

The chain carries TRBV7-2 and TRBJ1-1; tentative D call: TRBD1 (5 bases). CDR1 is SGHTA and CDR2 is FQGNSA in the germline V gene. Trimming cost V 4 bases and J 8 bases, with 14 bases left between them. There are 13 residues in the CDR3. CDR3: CASSSVAGLEAFF. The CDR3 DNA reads TGTGCCAGCAGCTCAGTCGCGGGGCTGGAAGCTTTCTTT.

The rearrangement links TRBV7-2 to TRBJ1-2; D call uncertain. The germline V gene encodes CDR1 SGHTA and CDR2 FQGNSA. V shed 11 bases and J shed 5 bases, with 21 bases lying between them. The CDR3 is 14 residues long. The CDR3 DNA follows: TGTGCCTGCGCCGCCGGTCTGGAGGCTTATGGCTACACCTTC. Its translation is CACAAGLEAYGYTF.

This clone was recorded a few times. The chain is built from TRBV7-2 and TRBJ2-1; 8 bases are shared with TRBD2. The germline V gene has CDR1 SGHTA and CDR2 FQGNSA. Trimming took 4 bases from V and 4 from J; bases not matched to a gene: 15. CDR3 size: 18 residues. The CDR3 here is CASSSPAKRGFPYNEQFF. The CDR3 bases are TGTGCCAGCAGCTCCCCCGCCAAGCGGGGGTTCCCTTACAATGAGCAGTTCTTC.

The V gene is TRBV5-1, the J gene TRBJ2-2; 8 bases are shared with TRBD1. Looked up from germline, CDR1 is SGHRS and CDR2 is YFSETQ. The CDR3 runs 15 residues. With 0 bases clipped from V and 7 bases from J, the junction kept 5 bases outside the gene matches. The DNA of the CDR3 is TGCGCCAGCAGCTTGGGAACAGGACAGGGCGGGGAGCTGTTTTTT. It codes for CASSLGTGQGGELFF.

CDR3 DNA sequence: TGTGCCACCAGCAGAGACGCCGGGGGCTATGGCTACACCTTC. It encodes CATSRDAGGYGYTF. The chain has TRBV15 and TRBJ1-2, with D possibly TRBD1 on 5 matching bases. In germline, CDR1 is LNHNV, CDR2 YYDKDF (reference sequence). CDR3 size: 14 residues. V lost 0 bases and J 4 bases, leaving 9 bases between the germline ends.

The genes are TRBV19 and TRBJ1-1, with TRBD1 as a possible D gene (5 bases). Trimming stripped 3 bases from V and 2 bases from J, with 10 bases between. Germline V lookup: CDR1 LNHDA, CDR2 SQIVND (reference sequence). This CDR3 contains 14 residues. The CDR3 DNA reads TGTGCCAGTAGTATGGCCAGGGAAAACACTGAAGCTTTCTTT. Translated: CASSMARENTEAFF. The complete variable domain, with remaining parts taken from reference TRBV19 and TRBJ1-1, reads DGGITQSPKYLFRKEGQNVTLSCEQNLNHDAMYWYRQDPGQGLRLIYYSQIVNDFQKGDIAEGYSVSREKKESFPLTVTSAQKNPTAFYLCASSMARENTEAFFGQGTRLTVV.

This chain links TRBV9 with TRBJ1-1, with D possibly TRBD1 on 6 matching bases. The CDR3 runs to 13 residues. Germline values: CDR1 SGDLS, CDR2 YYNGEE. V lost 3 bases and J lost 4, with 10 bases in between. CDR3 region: CASSALQGTEAFF. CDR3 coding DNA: TGTGCCAGCAGCGCGTTACAGGGCACTGAAGCTTTCTTT. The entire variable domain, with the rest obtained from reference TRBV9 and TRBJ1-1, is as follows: DSGVTQTPKHLITATGQRVTLRCSPRSGDLSVYWYQQSLDQGLQFLIQYYNGEERAKGNILERFSAQQFPDLHSELNLSSLELGDSALYFCASSALQGTEAFFGQGTRLTVV.